These 26 T cell receptor beta chains were sequenced from one sample in a study of blood T cell repertoires in COVID-19. Some clones are missing from TCRdb's copy, which holds only in-frame ones; the method was immunoSEQ multiplex PCR. The table shows approximately 450,000 clones, with roughly 90% occurring only once. The sample taken for sequencing was peripheral blood. Receptors originate from a woman in her twenties or thirties with acute or convalescent COVID-19.

The chain links TRBV30 to TRBJ2-3, with no clear D. There are 14 residues in the CDR3. Germline-derived CDR1 and CDR2 are GTSNPN and SVGIG (reference sequence). Deletions cut 4 bases from V and 0 bases from J, with 11 bases between. The CDR3 here is CAWKPKSSTDTQYF. Here the CDR3 DNA reads TGTGCCTGGAAGCCAAAATCTAGCACAGATACGCAGTATTTT.

This chain joins TRBV11-3 and TRBJ1-5, with a tentative D call TRBD1 (6 bases). V was clipped by 7 bases and J by 3 bases, with 13 bases between them. The CDR3 consists of 14 residues. Germline CDR1 and CDR2: SGHNT and YENEEA. CDR3 residues: CASIQGYNNQPQHF. The CDR3 DNA reads TGTGCCAGCATACAGGGATACAACAATCAGCCCCAGCATTTT. Complete variable domain (other parts from reference TRBV11-3 and TRBJ1-5): EAGVVQSPRYKIIEKKQPVAFWCNPISGHNTLYWYLQNLGQGPELLIRYENEEAVDDSQLPKDRFSAERLKGVDSTLKIQPAELGDSAVYLCASIQGYNNQPQHFGDGTRLSIL.

The rearrangement joins TRBV7-7 to TRBJ1-5, with a possible D match to TRBD1 (6 bases). Trimming took 4 bases from V and 1 from J, leaving 20 bases between them. Germline lookup yields CDR1 SSHAT and CDR2 FNYEAQ (reference sequence). The CDR3 length is 18 residues. DNA for the CDR3: TGTGCCAGCAGCTCGAATTCCGGACAGCCGGGGAGCAATCAGCCCCAGCATTTT. It encodes CASSSNSGQPGSNQPQHF.

This chain uses TRBV27 with TRBJ2-2, with D perhaps matching TRBD1 (6 bases). With 7 bases removed from V and 7 bases from J, the gap between germline ends came to 7 bases. Looked up from germline, CDR1 is MNHEY and CDR2 is SMNVEV (reference sequence). The CDR3 is made up of 11 amino acids. DNA of the CDR3: TGTGCCAGCACGACAGGCGGGGAGCTGTTTTTT. Its translation: CASTTGGELFF.

V is TRBV2 and J is TRBJ1-2; 7 bases are a match to TRBD1. The CDR3 is made up of 13 amino acids. CDR1 and CDR2 (germline): SNHLY, FYNNEI. J was trimmed by 7 bases and V by 4 bases; bases with no gene match: 6. The CDR3 protein is CASSGDRESGYTF. CDR3 in DNA: TGTGCCAGCAGTGGAGACAGGGAGAGTGGCTACACCTTC.

The chain links TRBV30 to TRBJ2-7, with 10 bases matching TRBD1. CDR3 length equals 14 residues. Germline CDR1 GTSNPN, CDR2 SVGIG (reference sequence). V dropped 5 bases and J dropped 1; count of bases not matched to a gene: 5. The CDR3 coding sequence is TGTGCCTGGGACCGGGACAGGGGTTCCTACGAGCAGTACTTC. The encoded protein is CAWDRDRGSYEQYF.

This clone was observed many times. The rearrangement links TRBV4-1 to TRBJ1-2; no clear D. The CDR3 loop spans 17 amino acids. The germline CDR1 and CDR2 sequences are MGHRA and YSYEKL. With 0 bases removed from V and 0 bases from J, the gap between germline ends came to 14 bases. The CDR3 DNA reads TGCGCCAGCAGCCAAGATCGGGGTACTGGGACTAACTATGGCTACACCTTC. Its protein product is CASSQDRGTGTNYGYTF.

The chain links TRBV25-1 to TRBJ1-1; unclear D gene. Germline assignment: CDR1 MGHDK and CDR2 SYGVNS. Between the trimmed V and J ends, which lost 2 bases and 5 bases, there was a span of 3 bases. The CDR3 runs to 11 residues. Here the CDR3 DNA reads TGTGCCAGCAGTGAAGAGACTGAAGCTTTCTTT. It codes for CASSEETEAFF.

The V and J genes are TRBV10-3 and TRBJ2-1; 12 bases line up with TRBD2. With 10 bases clipped from V and 4 bases from J, the junction kept 8 bases outside the gene matches. The CDR3 has 15 amino acids. Germline lookup yields CDR1 ENHRY and CDR2 SYGVKD. This chain's CDR3 is CATLGTSGQYNEQFF. Written as DNA, the CDR3 is TGTGCCACCCTGGGGACTAGCGGGCAATACAATGAGCAGTTCTTC.

CDR3 in amino acids: CASRRGKPGQLNYGELFF. In nucleotides, the CDR3 is TGTGCCAGCCGCAGGGGAAAACCGGGACAGCTAAACTACGGGGAGCTGTTTTTT. The chain combines TRBV9 with TRBJ2-2, with 7 bases fitting TRBD1. The CDR3 covers 18 residues. J lost 7 bases, V lost 7 bases, and 22 bases had no gene match. In germline, CDR1 is SGDLS, CDR2 YYNGEE.

The chain carries TRBV10-2 and TRBJ2-1, with 9 bases identical to TRBD2. Germline V lookup: CDR1 WSHSY, CDR2 SAAADI. Trimming cost V 7 bases and J 10 bases; bases outside gene matches: 23. The CDR3 is 18 residues long. The CDR3 protein is CASKSGGPDILYIEEQFF. CDR3 bases: TGCGCCAGCAAAAGCGGGGGGCCAGACATTCTCTACATTGAGGAGCAGTTCTTC.

The chain couples TRBV10-2 to TRBJ2-5; no firm D call. The V and J ends lost 10 bases and 1 base respectively, with 7 bases between them. The CDR3 sequence is 11 residues long. Germline values: CDR1 WSHSY, CDR2 SAAADI. CDR3 loop: CATLRQETQYF. CDR3 DNA sequence: TGCGCCACCCTGCGCCAAGAGACCCAGTACTTC.

The chain links TRBV6-6 to TRBJ2-1, with 8 nucleotides matching TRBD2. The germline V gene has CDR1 MNHNY and CDR2 SVGAGI (reference sequence). V lost 4 bases and J lost 8; bases outside the gene matches: 7. The CDR3 is made up of 14 amino acids. The CDR3 protein is CASSSGGLGYEQFF. The CDR3 coding sequence is TGTGCCAGCAGTTCGGGGGGGCTCGGTTATGAGCAGTTCTTC.

This rearrangement joins TRBV27 to TRBJ2-7; 9 nucleotides line up with TRBD1. CDR1 and CDR2 from the germline V gene are MNHEY and SMNVEV (reference sequence). J was trimmed by 1 base and V by 5 bases; bases with no gene match: 6. CDR3 length equals 15 residues. As DNA, the CDR3 is TGTGCCAGCAGTCTCTCCGGGACAGGGTCCTACGAGCAGTACTTC. Translating gives CASSLSGTGSYEQYF.

V is TRBV19 and J is TRBJ1-4, with a weak D call TRBD1 (6 bases). There are 14 residues in the CDR3. Trimming stripped 2 bases from V and 8 bases from J, with 12 bases between. CDR1 and CDR2 (germline): LNHDA, SQIVND (reference sequence). The CDR3 spells CASSISADSEKLFF. The CDR3 region has the DNA TGTGCCAGTAGTATATCGGCGGACAGCGAAAAACTGTTTTTT.

This clone occurred once. The chain carries TRBV5-8 and TRBJ2-2, with TRBD1 matching over 7 bases. CDR1 is SGHTS and CDR2 is YDEGEE in the germline V gene. Trimming at V came to 1 base and at J to 1 base, leaving 7 bases not matched to a gene. The CDR3 is made up of 17 amino acids. CDR3 sequence: CASSLWSTGKNTGELFF. In nucleotides, the CDR3 is TGTGCCAGCAGCTTGTGGTCGACAGGGAAGAACACCGGGGAGCTGTTTTTT. The full variable domain, completed using reference TRBV5-8 and TRBJ2-2, is EAGVTQSPTHLIKTRGQQATLRCSPISGHTSVYWYQQALGLGLQFLLWYDEGEERNRGNFPPRFSGRQFPNYSSELNVNALELEDSALYLCASSLWSTGKNTGELFFGEGSRLTVL.

The gene calls are TRBV6-5 and TRBJ1-4; D not resolved. Trimming pared 5 bases from V and 8 bases from J, leaving 6 bases between. CDR1 is MNHEY, CDR2 SVGAGI, per germline. The CDR3 covers 11 residues. The CDR3 reads CASSLGEKLFF. The CDR3 nucleotides read TGTGCCAGCAGTCTCGGGGAAAAACTGTTTTTT.

The rearrangement links TRBV6-5 to TRBJ1-4; 8 nucleotides match TRBD1. V shed 6 bases and J 0 bases; nucleotides not matched to a gene: 3. CDR1 is MNHEY and CDR2 is SVGAGI in the germline V gene. There are 15 residues in the CDR3. CDR3: CASRTGDTTNEKLFF. The CDR3 nucleotides read TGTGCCAGCAGGACAGGGGACACAACTAATGAAAAACTGTTTTTT.

This chain links TRBV4-2 with TRBJ2-3; 10 bases map to TRBD2. Trimming cost V 1 base and J 5 bases; bases outside gene matches: 18. CDR3 length equals 20 residues. Germline V gives CDR1 LGHNA, CDR2 YNFKEQ. The CDR3 DNA reads TGTGCCAGCAGCCAAGGACCCGTAACTAGCGGGGTGGTTATGGTAGATACGCAGTATTTT. It codes for CASSQGPVTSGVVMVDTQYF.

This CDR3 reads CASRPFRGGSYNEQFF. The DNA for the CDR3 is TGTGCCAGCAGACCCTTCCGCGGGGGTTCTTACAATGAGCAGTTCTTC. The genes are TRBV6-6 and TRBJ2-1; 7 bases match TRBD2. With V trimmed by 6 bases and J by 4 bases, 12 bases remained unmatched. The CDR3 sequence is 16 residues long. Germline V CDR1 and CDR2: MNHNY, SVGAGI (reference sequence).

This rearrangement joins TRBV7-3 to TRBJ2-3; 11 nucleotides agree with TRBD1. The ends lost 8 bases at V and 7 bases at J; junction bases unmatched: 2. CDR1 is SGHTA, CDR2 FQGTGA, per germline. The CDR3 totals 12 residues. This chain's CDR3 is CASGTGGNTQYF. The CDR3 coding sequence is TGTGCCAGCGGGACAGGGGGTAATACGCAGTATTTT.

The V gene is TRBV2, the J gene TRBJ1-5; weak D call: TRBD1 (6 bases). V was pared by 4 bases and J by 6 bases, with 13 bases between. Germline-derived CDR1 and CDR2 are SNHLY and FYNNEI. The CDR3 spans 14 residues. CDR3 sequence: CASSVAGVVQPQHF. DNA of the CDR3: TGTGCCAGCAGTGTGGCAGGGGTGGTTCAGCCCCAGCATTTT.

With regard to this clone: The sample has other DNA sequences that encode this CDR3 too. The chain is built from TRBV28 and TRBJ1-6; the D gene is possibly TRBD1 (5 bases). This CDR3 comprises 14 residues. The V gene lost 3 bases and the J gene lost 7 bases, with 10 bases spanning the gap. The germline V gene encodes CDR1 MDHEN and CDR2 SYDVKM. CDR3 region: CASSLGRGNSPLHF. For the CDR3, the DNA is TGTGCCAGCAGTTTGGGGAGGGGAAATTCACCCCTCCACTTT.

The chain employs TRBV28 and TRBJ2-5, with 8 bases that match TRBD2. The junction had 8 bases not matched to a gene; V was cut back by 4 bases and J by 4 bases. The germline CDR1 and CDR2 sequences are MDHEN and SYDVKM. The CDR3 runs to 15 residues. Written as DNA, the CDR3 is TGTGCCAGCAGTTCCCATTCGGGGGGGCTAGAGACCCAGTACTTC. Protein: CASSSHSGGLETQYF.

Ten or more counts support this clone. The V and J genes are TRBV7-3 and TRBJ2-1, with TRBD2 matching over 8 bases. J was trimmed by 7 bases and V by 5 bases; bases with no gene match: 10. Germline V gene sequence: CDR1 SGHTA, CDR2 FQGTGA. The CDR3 is made up of 15 amino acids. CDR3 nucleotides: TGTGCCAGCAGCCCGAATCTGGGCGGGGGGAATGAGCAGTTCTTC. Translation gives CASSPNLGGGNEQFF.

The chain recombines TRBV6-2 or TRBV6-3 with TRBJ2-3; D is perhaps TRBD2 (6 bases). This CDR3 comprises 14 residues. V was clipped by 6 bases and J by 7 bases, with 17 bases between them. Germline assignment: CDR1 MNHEY and CDR2 SVGEGT. The CDR3 protein is CASSRRDFKNTQYF. Written as DNA, the CDR3 is TGTGCCAGCAGCCGTCGGGACTTTAAAAATACGCAGTATTTT.